Each of the 29 T cell receptor beta chains below was sequenced from the same sample in a study of human T cells and chemical hapten exposure. Time point: patch test 2, 6 weeks after DPC sensitization. Treatment in this sample: therapeutic diphenylcyclopropenone sensitization with weekly scalp DPC. TCRdb called the RACE reads again in MiXCR, with one record for every CDR3 protein. Of some 89,000 distinct CDR3 sequences in the sample, about 9.4% were seen once. The sequences come from whole blood, collected in connection with sensitization to the hapten diphenylcyclopropenone (DPC). Source of these receptors: a woman in her twenties or thirties with alopecia areata. Some clones in this sample may be carry-over from other donors' samples.

CDR3: CASSLDRVEQYF. CDR3 DNA: TGCGCCAGCAGCCTCGACAGGGTCGAGCAGTACTTC. The rearrangement links TRBV5-1 to TRBJ2-7, with 7 bases aligning to TRBD1. CDR1 is SGHRS, CDR2 YFSETQ, per germline. The CDR3 extends over 12 amino acids. V trimming: 4 bases; J trimming: 6 bases; junction bases outside the gene matches: 4.

This clonotype has a single count. The junction does not match germline at one end; this may be a read error. V gene TRBV7-7 combines with J gene TRBJ2-1, with D possibly matching TRBD2 (6 bases). There are 18 residues in the CDR3. Germline values: CDR1 SSHAT, CDR2 FNYEAQ (reference sequence). The CDR3 region has the DNA TGTGCTAGCAGCCCAAACCCGGGAGCGCTGAGCTCCTACAATGAGCAGTTCTTC. As protein: CASSPNPGALSSYNEQFF.

This clonotype came up many times. The rearrangement links TRBV12-3 or TRBV12-4 to TRBJ1-3; TRBD1 might be the D (6 bases). Trimming cost V 4 bases and J 0 bases, with 13 bases left between them. The CDR3 has 16 residues. This CDR3 is CASSSPGTSSGNTIYF. CDR3 in DNA: TGTGCCAGCAGTTCCCCCGGGACAAGCTCTGGAAACACCATATATTTT.

The chain couples TRBV29-1 to TRBJ2-7, with 7 bases that match TRBD1. The CDR3 extends over 14 amino acids. Germline V lookup: CDR1 SQVTM, CDR2 ANQGSEA. J gave up 3 bases and V 1 base, and 6 bases lay outside the gene matches. This CDR3 reads CSVEGDSTRYEQYF. DNA of the CDR3: TGCAGCGTTGAAGGGGACAGTACCCGCTACGAGCAGTACTTC.

This rearrangement joins TRBV19 to TRBJ1-5; a weak D match, TRBD1 (5 bases). The germline V gene encodes CDR1 LNHDA and CDR2 SQIVND (reference sequence). The V gene lost 5 bases and the J gene lost 4 bases, with 15 bases spanning the gap. The CDR3 is 15 amino acids. CDR3 in amino acids: CASSPLRGVNQPQHF. CDR3 in DNA: TGTGCCAGTAGTCCCCTGCGGGGGGTAAATCAGCCCCAGCATTTT. Combining the CDR3 with reference TRBV19 and TRBJ1-5 gives the whole variable domain DGGITQSPKYLFRKEGQNVTLSCEQNLNHDAMYWYRQDPGQGLRLIYYSQIVNDFQKGDIAEGYSVSREKKESFPLTVTSAQKNPTAFYLCASSPLRGVNQPQHFGDGTRLSIL.

This clonotype was recorded many times. CDR3 loop: CASSSPGNTEAFF. The CDR3 DNA sequence: TGTGCCAGCAGCTCGCCGGGTAACACTGAAGCTTTCTTT. The chain couples TRBV11-2 to TRBJ1-1; the D is unclear. CDR3 length equals 13 residues. CDR1 and CDR2 (germline): SGHAT, FQNNGV. The V and J ends lost 4 bases and 2 bases respectively, with 8 bases between them.

This clonotype was detected many times. The chain combines TRBV6-1 with TRBJ2-3; D not resolved. V lost 2 bases and J 3 bases, leaving 6 bases between the germline ends. Looked up from germline, CDR1 is MNHNS and CDR2 is SASEGT. CDR3 length: 13 residues. CDR3 in amino acids: CASSERVTDTQYF. The CDR3 region has the DNA TGTGCCAGCAGTGAACGGGTGACAGATACGCAGTATTTT.

This clonotype was observed a handful of times. The chain combines TRBV30 with TRBJ1-1; D gene unclear. Germline values: CDR1 GTSNPN, CDR2 SVGIG (reference sequence). Between the trimmed V and J ends, which lost 0 bases and 4 bases, there was a span of 12 bases. The CDR3 runs to 14 residues. CDR3 amino acids: CAWSVRRESTEAFF. The CDR3 DNA reads TGTGCCTGGAGTGTGCGCCGAGAGAGCACTGAAGCTTTCTTT. The whole variable domain, remainder taken from reference TRBV30 and TRBJ1-1, is SQTIHQWPATLVQPVGSPLSLECTVEGTSNPNLYWYRQAAGRGLQLLFYSVGIGQISSEVPQNLSASRPQDRQFILSSKKLLLSDSGFYLCAWSVRRESTEAFFGQGTRLTVV.

This clonotype was found many times. V is TRBV13 and J is TRBJ2-6; D gene uncertain. Germline V gene lookup returns CDR1 PRHDT and CDR2 FYEKMQ (reference sequence). The CDR3 has 13 residues. V was shortened by 8 bases and J by 0 bases, with 5 bases between the two germline ends. CDR3 in amino acids: CASQYSGANVLTF. The CDR3 DNA follows: TGTGCCAGCCAGTACTCTGGGGCCAACGTCCTGACTTTC.

V gene TRBV20-1 combines with J gene TRBJ2-1, with D tentatively TRBD2 (5 bases). This CDR3 comprises 13 residues. CDR1 is DFQATT, CDR2 SNEGSKA, per germline (reference sequence). Deletions cut 3 bases from V and 6 bases from J, with 12 bases between. CDR3 coding DNA: TGCAGTGCTAGCATGGGAGCCCCCAATGAGCAGTTCTTC. This translates into CSASMGAPNEQFF.

This clonotype was detected ten times or more. The V call is TRBV13, the J call TRBJ2-1, with TRBD2 identical over 10 bases. CDR1 and CDR2 (germline): PRHDT, FYEKMQ (reference sequence). This CDR3 spans 16 amino acids. V lost 0 bases to trimming and J lost 6 bases; unmatched junction nucleotides: 5. The CDR3 spells CASSLGLAGHFNEQFF. CDR3 sequence (DNA): TGTGCCAGCAGCTTAGGACTAGCGGGACACTTCAATGAGCAGTTCTTC.

J is TRBJ2-2 and V is TRBV4-3, with TRBD2 as a possible D gene (6 bases). Trimming removed 6 bases at V and 4 bases at J, with 12 bases between. CDR3 length equals 14 residues. Germline V lookup: CDR1 LGHNA, CDR2 YSLEER. The CDR3 sequence is CASRRDFPTGELFF. In nucleotides, the CDR3 is TGCGCCAGCAGACGGGACTTTCCCACCGGGGAGCTGTTTTTT.

This clonotype has at least ten counts. The CDR3, as DNA: TGCAGTGCTAGCCTAGCGGGGGGATCCTACAATGAGCAGTTCTTC. Its translation: CSASLAGGSYNEQFF. The chain uses TRBV20-1 and TRBJ2-1; 11 bases are shared with TRBD2. Germline V gene lookup returns CDR1 DFQATT and CDR2 SNEGSKA (reference sequence). The length of the CDR3 is 15 residues. V was pared by 3 bases and J by 1 base, with 2 bases of the junction left unmatched.

The rearrangement links TRBV29-1 to TRBJ1-4, with 10 positions matching TRBD1. This CDR3 comprises 15 residues. From germline, CDR1 is SQVTM and CDR2 ANQGSEA. Trimming cost V 4 bases and J 4 bases; bases outside gene matches: 6. CDR3 nucleotides: TGCAGCGTTGCCCCGGGACAGGGGAATAATGAAAAACTGTTTTTT. Its translation is CSVAPGQGNNEKLFF.

Worth noting for this clonotype: Germline is not matched at one junction end, which may reflect a read error. This chain connects TRBV2 to TRBJ2-3; 9 nucleotides match TRBD1. The CDR3 is made up of 16 amino acids. The germline V gene encodes CDR1 SNHLY and CDR2 FYNNEI. CDR3 sequence: CVSSDRTGECTDTQYF. The CDR3 DNA reads as TGTGTCAGCAGTGATAGGACAGGGGAGTGCACAGATACGCAGTATTTT.

This clonotype was counted ten times or more. This rearrangement joins TRBV5-4 to TRBJ1-5; no clear D. V lost 2 bases and J 0 bases, leaving 9 bases between the germline ends. The length of the CDR3 is 15 residues. Germline-derived CDR1 and CDR2 are SGHNT and YYREEE (reference sequence). CDR3 DNA: TGTGCCAGCAGCTTAGGGCCCAATAGCAATCAGCCCCAGCATTTT. This encodes CASSLGPNSNQPQHF.

This clonotype was observed at least ten times. The rearrangement joins TRBV9 to TRBJ1-1; D is unresolved. Trimming left V 0 bases short and J 5 bases short, with 14 bases between. This CDR3 spans 15 amino acids. Germline V lookup: CDR1 SGDLS, CDR2 YYNGEE. CDR3 loop: CASSVDQDPRTEAFF. In DNA form, the CDR3 reads TGTGCCAGCAGCGTAGATCAGGACCCGAGGACTGAAGCTTTCTTT.

This clonotype turned up a few times. J is TRBJ2-1 and V is TRBV20-1, with a possible D match to TRBD2 (6 bases). Germline lookup yields CDR1 DFQATT and CDR2 SNEGSKA (reference sequence). V shed 0 bases and J shed 0 bases, with 12 bases lying between them. The CDR3 extends over 16 amino acids. The CDR3 nucleotides read TGCAGTGCTAGAGATTTGGCGGGGAGCTCCTACAATGAGCAGTTCTTC. It yields the protein CSARDLAGSSYNEQFF.

This chain uses TRBV9 with TRBJ1-5; the D is unclear. Germline CDR1 SGDLS, CDR2 YYNGEE. The CDR3 length is 15 residues. V lost 0 bases and J 0 bases, leaving 7 bases between the germline ends. The DNA of the CDR3 is TGTGCCAGCAGCGTAGAGGGAAATAGCAATCAGCCCCAGCATTTT. Amino acids: CASSVEGNSNQPQHF.

V gene TRBV29-1 combines with J gene TRBJ2-2; D call uncertain. In germline, CDR1 is SQVTM, CDR2 ANQGSEA. The V gene lost 5 bases and the J gene lost 5 bases, with 9 bases spanning the gap. The CDR3 length is 12 residues. The CDR3 region is CSVLGWTGELFF. CDR3 nucleotides: TGCAGCGTTCTCGGGTGGACCGGGGAGCTGTTTTTT.

This clonotype was recorded many times. J is TRBJ2-7 and V is TRBV28; D may be TRBD1 (7 bases). The CDR3 is made up of 15 amino acids. Germline V gene sequence: CDR1 MDHEN, CDR2 SYDVKM. V was clipped by 6 bases and J by 2 bases, with 17 bases between them. The CDR3 region is CASSSGGTSPYEQYF. CDR3 nucleotide sequence: TGTGCCAGCAGCTCAGGGGGGACTTCTCCCTACGAGCAGTACTTC.

Ten or more counts support this clonotype. This chain links TRBV10-3 with TRBJ2-2; a possible D gene is TRBD1 (5 bases). Germline V gives CDR1 ENHRY, CDR2 SYGVKD. V shed 4 bases and J shed 5 bases, with 11 bases lying between them. The CDR3 has 14 amino acids. CDR3 DNA sequence: TGTGCCATCAGTGCGGCCAGGGCAACCGGGGAGCTGTTTTTT. Its protein product is CAISAARATGELFF.

Written as DNA, the CDR3 is TGTGCCAGCAGACAAGCGGGAACTAGCACAGATACGCAGTATTTT. Residues: CASRQAGTSTDTQYF. J is TRBJ2-3 and V is TRBV6-5; 7 bases align to TRBD2. Trimming removed 6 bases from V and 0 bases from J; junction bases left unmatched: 6. The CDR3 runs 15 residues. Germline assignment: CDR1 MNHEY and CDR2 SVGAGI.

This clonotype was seen more than once but under ten times. The rearrangement links TRBV6-5 to TRBJ1-2; D is unclear. The V and J ends lost 10 bases and 8 bases respectively, with 17 bases between them. The CDR3 runs to 12 residues. The germline V gene encodes CDR1 MNHEY and CDR2 SVGAGI. CDR3 nucleotides: TGTGCCACCCTCGATTCGTCGGGGGGCTACACCTTC. Translating gives CATLDSSGGYTF.

Turning to this clonotype: A read error may be the cause here, since a much bigger clone is one base away. This chain connects TRBV20-1 to TRBJ1-2, with D possibly TRBD1 on 6 matching bases. CDR3 length: 14 amino acids. V lost 0 bases, J lost 6 bases, and 14 bases lay in between. Per germline, CDR1 DFQATT and CDR2 SNEGSKA (reference sequence). The CDR3 reads CSARDVGGHHGYTF. The CDR3 DNA reads as TGCAGTGCTAGAGATGTGGGGGGGCATCATGGCTACACCTTC.

Many counts were recorded for this clonotype. DNA for the CDR3: TGCAGTTGTCTAGCGCGGTACGAGCAGTACTTC. Amino acid sequence: CSCLARYEQYF. The rearrangement uses TRBV29-1 and TRBJ2-7; tentatively, D is TRBD2 (6 bases). The CDR3 is made up of 11 amino acids. Germline lookup yields CDR1 SQVTM and CDR2 ANQGSEA.

This clonotype was seen many times. This chain joins TRBV7-2 and TRBJ2-7; 11 bases agree with TRBD2. The V and J ends lost 3 bases and 3 bases, in that order; junction bases with no gene match: 7. The V gene's germline CDR1 is SGHTA and CDR2 FQGNSA. This CDR3 region has 16 residues. The CDR3 DNA reads TGTGCCAGCAGCTTTAGAACTAGCGGGGGTCTCTACGAGCAGTACTTC. Translated, it gives CASSFRTSGGLYEQYF.

The rearrangement joins TRBV6-2 or TRBV6-3 to TRBJ1-5, with D possibly being TRBD1 (6 bases). V was pared by 7 bases and J by 5 bases, with 12 bases between. The CDR3 spans 13 residues. CDR1 and CDR2 from the germline V gene are MNHEY and SVGEGT. The DNA for the CDR3 is TGTGCCAGCAAGGGGGGGCCATATCAGCCCCAGCATTTT. It encodes CASKGGPYQPQHF.

The chain employs TRBV11-1 and TRBJ2-1, with D unclear. Germline CDR1 is SGHAT and CDR2 is FQDESV (reference sequence). With 6 bases removed from V and 0 bases from J, the gap between germline ends came to 12 bases. This CDR3 spans 15 amino acids. The CDR3, as DNA: TGTGCCAGCAGAAGAGAAGCTACCTCCTACAATGAGCAGTTCTTC. Its protein product is CASRREATSYNEQFF.